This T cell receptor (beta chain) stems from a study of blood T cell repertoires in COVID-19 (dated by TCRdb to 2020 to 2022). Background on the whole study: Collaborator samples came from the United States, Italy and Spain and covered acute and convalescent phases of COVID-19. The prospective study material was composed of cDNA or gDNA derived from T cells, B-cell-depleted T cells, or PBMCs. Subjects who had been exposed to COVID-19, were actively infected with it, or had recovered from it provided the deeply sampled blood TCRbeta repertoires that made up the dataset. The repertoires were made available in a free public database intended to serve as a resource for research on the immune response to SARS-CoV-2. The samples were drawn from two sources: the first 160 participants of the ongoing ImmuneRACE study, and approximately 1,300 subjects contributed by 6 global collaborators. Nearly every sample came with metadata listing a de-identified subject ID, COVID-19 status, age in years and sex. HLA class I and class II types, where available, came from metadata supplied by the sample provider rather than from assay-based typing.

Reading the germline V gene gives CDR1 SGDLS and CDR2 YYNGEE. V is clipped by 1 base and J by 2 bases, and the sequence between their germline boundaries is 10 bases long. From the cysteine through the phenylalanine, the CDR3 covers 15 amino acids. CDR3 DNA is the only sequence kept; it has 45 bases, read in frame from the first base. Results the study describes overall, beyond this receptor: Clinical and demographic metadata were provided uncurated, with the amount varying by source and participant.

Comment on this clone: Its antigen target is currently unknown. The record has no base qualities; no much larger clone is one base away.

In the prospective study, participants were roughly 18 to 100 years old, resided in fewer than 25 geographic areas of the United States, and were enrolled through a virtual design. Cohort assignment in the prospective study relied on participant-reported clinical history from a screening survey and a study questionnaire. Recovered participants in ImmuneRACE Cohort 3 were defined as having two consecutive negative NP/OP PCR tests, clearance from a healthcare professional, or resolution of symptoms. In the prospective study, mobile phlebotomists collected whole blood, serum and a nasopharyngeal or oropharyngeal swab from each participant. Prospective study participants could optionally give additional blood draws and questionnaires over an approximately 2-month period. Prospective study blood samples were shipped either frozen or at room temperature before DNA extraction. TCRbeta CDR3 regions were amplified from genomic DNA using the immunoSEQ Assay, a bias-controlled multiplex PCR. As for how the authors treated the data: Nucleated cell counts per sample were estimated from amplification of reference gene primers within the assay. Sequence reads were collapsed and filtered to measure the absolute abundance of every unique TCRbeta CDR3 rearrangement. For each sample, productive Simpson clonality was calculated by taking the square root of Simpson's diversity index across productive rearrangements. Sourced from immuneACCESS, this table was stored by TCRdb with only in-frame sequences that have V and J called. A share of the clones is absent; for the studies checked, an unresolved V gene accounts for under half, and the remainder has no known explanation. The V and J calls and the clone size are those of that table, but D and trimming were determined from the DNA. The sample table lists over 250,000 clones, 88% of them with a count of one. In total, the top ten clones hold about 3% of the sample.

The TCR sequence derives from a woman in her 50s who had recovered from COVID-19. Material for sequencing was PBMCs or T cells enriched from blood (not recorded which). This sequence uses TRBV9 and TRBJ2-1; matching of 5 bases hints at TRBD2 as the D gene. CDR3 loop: CASSVSGVTYNEQFF. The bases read TGTGCCAGCAGCGTATCCGGGGTGACCTACAATGAGCAGTTCTTC. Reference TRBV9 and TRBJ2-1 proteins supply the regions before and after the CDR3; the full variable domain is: DSGVTQTPKHLITATGQRVTLRCSPRSGDLSVYWYQQSLDQGLQFLIQYYNGEERAKGNILERFSAQQFPDLHSELNLSSLELGDSALYFCASSVSGVTYNEQFFGPGTRLTVL.